The rows below give T cell receptor beta chains drawn from one sample of a study of cytomegalovirus exposure and HLA in healthy donors. Clones were sequenced by immunoSEQ multiplex PCR, and TCRdb holds only the in-frame ones, with some missing. The sample holds approximately 120,000 clones; roughly 70% are singletons and the top ten take about 5%. Input material: PBMCs. The source is a woman in her seventies in good health and CMV-seropositive. The CDR3 runs from the conserved cysteine through the conserved F or W. The order of the fields is clone size, J gene, V gene, D gene, CDR3 protein, CDR3 DNA. D genes are given only for firm matches. Size values are once, few and many counts, or a class for expanded clones, and some rows have none.

NA,TRBJ2-1,TRBV6-1,TRBD1,CASNRGQGYNEQFF,TGTGCCAGCAACAGGGGGCAAGGTTACAATGAGCAGTTCTTC
NA,TRBJ2-1,TRBV15,TRBD2,CATTKSTSGRNNEQFF,TGTGCCACCACCAAATCGACTAGCGGGAGAAACAATGAGCAGTTCTTC
few,TRBJ2-5,TRBV2,NA,CASTGLQETQYF,TGTGCCAGCACAGGGCTACAAGAGACCCAGTACTTC
NA,TRBJ1-6,TRBV6-4,NA,CASSLESNSPLHF,TGTGCCAGCAGCCTGGAGAGCAATTCACCCCTCCACTTT
NA,TRBJ1-2,TRBV4-1,NA,CASTSSETGSFVGYTF,TGCGCCAGCACCAGTTCCGAGACTGGATCCTTCGTAGGCTACACCTTC
NA,TRBJ1-1,TRBV19,TRBD1,CASSIGQGNTEAFF,TGTGCCAGTAGTATAGGACAGGGGAACACTGAAGCTTTCTTT
NA,TRBJ2-7,TRBV7-2,NA,CASSLGGSGISYEQYF,TGTGCCAGCAGCTTAGGGGGTAGCGGTATCTCCTACGAGCAGTACTTC
NA,TRBJ2-2,TRBV29-1,NA,CSVTGTGELFF,TGCAGCGTTACGGGCACCGGGGAGCTGTTTTTT
NA,TRBJ1-3,TRBV14,NA,CASSQDLRAGNTIYF,TGTGCCAGCAGCCAAGATTTGAGGGCTGGAAACACCATATATTTT
NA,TRBJ2-7,TRBV6-5,TRBD2,CASRYAGLGEQYF,TGTGCCAGCAGGTACGCGGGACTAGGCGAGCAGTACTTC
NA,TRBJ1-2,TRBV2,NA,CASSELSSVGTAQRGYTF,TGTGCCAGCAGTGAATTATCATCTGTCGGAACCGCCCAGAGGGGCTACACCTTC
NA,TRBJ2-5,TRBV27,TRBD2,CASSLTGLAGETQYF,TGTGCCAGCAGTTTAACCGGACTAGCGGGGGAGACCCAGTACTTC
NA,TRBJ2-2,TRBV5-4,NA,CASSSTGELFF,TGTGCCAGCAGCTCTACCGGGGAGCTGTTTTTT
NA,TRBJ1-4,TRBV5-1,TRBD1,CASSLGPTGDPNEKLFF,TGCGCCAGCAGCTTGGGGCCCACAGGGGATCCTAATGAAAAACTGTTTTTT
few,TRBJ1-6,TRBV2,TRBD1,CASSGDRVSPLHF,TGTGCCAGCAGTGGAGACAGGGTTTCACCCCTCCACTTT
NA,TRBJ2-5,TRBV2,NA,CASSLGPLGQETQYF,TGTGCCAGCAGTCTTGGCCCCCTAGGACAAGAGACCCAGTACTTC
NA,TRBJ1-2,TRBV6-1,NA,CASSEEVRVYGYTF,TGTGCCAGCAGTGAAGAGGTCAGGGTGTATGGCTACACCTTC
NA,TRBJ2-3,TRBV7-2,TRBD2,CASSPLAASTDTQYF,TGTGCCAGCAGCCCTCTAGCGGCTAGCACAGATACGCAGTATTTT
few,TRBJ1-2,TRBV11-2,TRBD1,CASSDRAPYGYTF,TGTGCCAGCAGCGACAGGGCCCCCTATGGCTACACCTTC
NA,TRBJ1-2,TRBV7-6,NA,CASSLPQGGGYTF,TGTGCCAGCAGCTTACCTCAGGGAGGAGGCTACACCTTC
NA,TRBJ2-5,TRBV5-1,NA,CASSLVAAGETQYF,TGCGCCAGCAGCTTGGTTGCCGCGGGAGAGACCCAGTACTTC